This record looks at one TCR beta chain sequence and its context. Its antigen remains unidentified. Healthy donors had no documented immune events, such as infections, while sampled. The repertoire was sequenced with immunoSEQ multiplex PCR; TCRdb's copy has only in-frame clones and lacks some. Counted here are around 94,000 clones, around 88% occurring once; the ten biggest clones make up over 12%. The CDR3 spans 11 residues. V lost 7 bases to trimming and J lost 4 bases, with 5 bases between them. Germline V gene sequence: CDR1 WSHSY, CDR2 SAAADI. This sample was included in a study of identifying expanded T cells in peripheral blood. The study's findings and limits: About 1.3 clones differed between technical replicates, versus around 16 and 19 over time. Approximately two-week clone count variance significantly increased as total template count grew.

Material: blood. J is TRBJ2-1 and V is TRBV10-2; D not resolved. The TCR sequence derives from a person aged 18 to 75 in good health. This chain's CDR3 is CASNFYNEQFF. DNA of the CDR3: TGCGCCAGCAATTTTTACAATGAGCAGTTCTTC.